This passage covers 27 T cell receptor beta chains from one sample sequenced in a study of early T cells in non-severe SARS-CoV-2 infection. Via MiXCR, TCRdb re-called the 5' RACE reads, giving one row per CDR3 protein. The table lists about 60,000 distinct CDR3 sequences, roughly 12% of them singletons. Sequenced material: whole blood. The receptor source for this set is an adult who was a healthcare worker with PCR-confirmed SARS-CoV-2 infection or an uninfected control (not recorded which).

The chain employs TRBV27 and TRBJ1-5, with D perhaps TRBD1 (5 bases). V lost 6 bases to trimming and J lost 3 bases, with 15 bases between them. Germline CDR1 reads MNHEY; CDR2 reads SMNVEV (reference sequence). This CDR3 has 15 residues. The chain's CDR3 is CASSPRDSDNQPQHF. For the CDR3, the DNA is TGTGCCAGCAGCCCTAGGGACTCCGACAATCAGCCCCAGCATTTT.

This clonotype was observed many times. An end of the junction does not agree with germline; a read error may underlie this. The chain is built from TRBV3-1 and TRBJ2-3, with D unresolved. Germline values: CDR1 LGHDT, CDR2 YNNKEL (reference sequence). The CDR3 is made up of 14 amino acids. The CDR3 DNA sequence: TGTGCCAGCAGCCAAGACGCCTACACACATACGCAGTATTTT. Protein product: CASSQDAYTHTQYF.

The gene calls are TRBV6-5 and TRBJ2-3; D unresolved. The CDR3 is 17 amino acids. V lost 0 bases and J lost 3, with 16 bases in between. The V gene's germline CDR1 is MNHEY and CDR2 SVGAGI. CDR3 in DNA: TGTGCCAGCAGTTACTCTTTCGCCAATCTTTATACAGATACGCAGTATTTT. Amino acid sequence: CASSYSFANLYTDTQYF.

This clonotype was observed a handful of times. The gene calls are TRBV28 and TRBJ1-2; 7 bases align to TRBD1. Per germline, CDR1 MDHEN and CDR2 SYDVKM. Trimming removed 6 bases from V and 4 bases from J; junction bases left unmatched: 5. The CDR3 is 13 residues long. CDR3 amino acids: CASRVPGGYGYTF. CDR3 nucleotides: TGTGCCAGCAGAGTTCCAGGGGGCTATGGCTACACCTTC.

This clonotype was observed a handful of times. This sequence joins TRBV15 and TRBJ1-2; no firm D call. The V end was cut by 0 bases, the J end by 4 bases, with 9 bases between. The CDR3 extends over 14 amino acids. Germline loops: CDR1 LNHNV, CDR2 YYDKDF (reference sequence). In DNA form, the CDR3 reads TGTGCCACCAGCAGAGATAAGGGATTCTATGGCTACACCTTC. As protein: CATSRDKGFYGYTF. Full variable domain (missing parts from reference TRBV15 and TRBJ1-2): DAMVIQNPRYQVTQFGKPVTLSCSQTLNHNVMYWYQQKSSQAPKLLFHYYDKDFNNEADTPDNFQSRRPNTSFCFLDIRSPGLGDTAMYLCATSRDKGFYGYTFGSGTRLTVV.

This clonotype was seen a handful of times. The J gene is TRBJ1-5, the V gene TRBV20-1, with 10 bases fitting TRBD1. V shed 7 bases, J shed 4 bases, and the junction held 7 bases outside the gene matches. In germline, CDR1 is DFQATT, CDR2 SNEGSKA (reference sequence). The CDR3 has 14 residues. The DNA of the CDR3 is TGCAGTGTGAGGGACAGGGGTGCAAATCAGCCCCAGCATTTT. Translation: CSVRDRGANQPQHF.

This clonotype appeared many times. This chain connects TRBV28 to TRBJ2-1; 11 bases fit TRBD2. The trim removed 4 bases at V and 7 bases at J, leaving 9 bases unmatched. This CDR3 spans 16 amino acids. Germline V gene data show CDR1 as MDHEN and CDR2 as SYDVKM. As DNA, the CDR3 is TGTGCCAGCAGTTCCTTAGCGGGAGGGCCTTTGAATGAGCAGTTCTTC. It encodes CASSSLAGGPLNEQFF.

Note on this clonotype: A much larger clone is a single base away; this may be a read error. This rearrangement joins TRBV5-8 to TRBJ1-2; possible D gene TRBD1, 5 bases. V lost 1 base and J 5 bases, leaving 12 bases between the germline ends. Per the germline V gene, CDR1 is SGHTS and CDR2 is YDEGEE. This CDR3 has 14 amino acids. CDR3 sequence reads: CASSLRRTKYGYTF. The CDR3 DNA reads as TGTGCCAGCAGCTTGCGCCGGACAAAGTATGGCTACACCTTC.

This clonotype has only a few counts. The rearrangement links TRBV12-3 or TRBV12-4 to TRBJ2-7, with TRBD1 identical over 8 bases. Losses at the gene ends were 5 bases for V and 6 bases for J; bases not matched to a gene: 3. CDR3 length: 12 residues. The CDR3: CASSIQGGEQYF. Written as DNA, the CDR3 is TGTGCCAGCAGTATACAGGGGGGCGAGCAGTACTTC.

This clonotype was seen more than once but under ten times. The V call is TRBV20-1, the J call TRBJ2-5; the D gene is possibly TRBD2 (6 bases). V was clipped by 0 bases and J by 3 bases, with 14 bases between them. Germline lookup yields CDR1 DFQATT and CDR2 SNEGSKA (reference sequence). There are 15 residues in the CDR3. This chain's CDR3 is CSARDPDYLEETQYF. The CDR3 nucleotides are TGCAGTGCTAGAGACCCGGACTACCTGGAAGAGACCCAGTACTTC.

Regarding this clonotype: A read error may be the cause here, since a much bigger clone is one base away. CDR3: CASSPRLPDNEQFF. CDR3 sequence (DNA): TGTGCCAGCAGCCCCCGGCTACCCGACAATGAGCAGTTCTTC. The chain employs TRBV7-6 and TRBJ2-1; D remains unclear. Germline V gene lookup returns CDR1 SGHVS and CDR2 FNYEAQ. This CDR3 has 14 amino acids. Trimming took off 5 bases at V and 5 bases at J, with 13 bases between the two ends.

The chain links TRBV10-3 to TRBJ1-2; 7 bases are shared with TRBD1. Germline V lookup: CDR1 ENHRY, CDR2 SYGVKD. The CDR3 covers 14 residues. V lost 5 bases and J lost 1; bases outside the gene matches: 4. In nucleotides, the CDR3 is TGTGCCATCAGTAAAAGGGACAGTAACTATGGCTACACCTTC. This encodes CAISKRDSNYGYTF.

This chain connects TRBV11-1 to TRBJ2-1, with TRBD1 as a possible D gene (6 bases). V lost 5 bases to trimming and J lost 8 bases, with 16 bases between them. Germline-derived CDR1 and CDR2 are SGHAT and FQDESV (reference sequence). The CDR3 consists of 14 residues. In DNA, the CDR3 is TGTGCCAGCAGCCTAACCCAAACAGGGTATGAGCAGTTCTTC. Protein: CASSLTQTGYEQFF.

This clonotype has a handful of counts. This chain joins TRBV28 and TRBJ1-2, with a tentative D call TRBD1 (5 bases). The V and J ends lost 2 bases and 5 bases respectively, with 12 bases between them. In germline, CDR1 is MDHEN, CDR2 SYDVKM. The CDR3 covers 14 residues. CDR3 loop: CASSLAQETYGYTF. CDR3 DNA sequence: TGTGCCAGCAGTTTAGCACAGGAGACGTATGGCTACACCTTC.

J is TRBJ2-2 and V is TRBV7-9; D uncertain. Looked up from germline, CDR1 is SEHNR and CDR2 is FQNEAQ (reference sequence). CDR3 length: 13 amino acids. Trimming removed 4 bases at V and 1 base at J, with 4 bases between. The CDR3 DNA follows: TGTGCCAGCAGCTCTGTGAACACCGGGGAGCTGTTTTTT. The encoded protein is CASSSVNTGELFF.

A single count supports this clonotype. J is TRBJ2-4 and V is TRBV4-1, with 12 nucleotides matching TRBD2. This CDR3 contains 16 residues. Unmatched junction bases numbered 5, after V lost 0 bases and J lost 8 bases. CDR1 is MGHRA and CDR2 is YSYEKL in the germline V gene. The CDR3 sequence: CASSQDPTSGRYIQYF. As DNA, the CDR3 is TGCGCCAGCAGCCAAGATCCCACTAGCGGGAGGTACATTCAGTACTTC.

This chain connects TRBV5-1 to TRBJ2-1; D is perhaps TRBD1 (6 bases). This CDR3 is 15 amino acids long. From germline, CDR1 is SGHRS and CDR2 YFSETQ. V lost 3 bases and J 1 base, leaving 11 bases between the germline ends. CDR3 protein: CASSSNQGSYNEQFF. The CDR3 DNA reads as TGCGCCAGCAGCTCCAATCAGGGGTCCTACAATGAGCAGTTCTTC.

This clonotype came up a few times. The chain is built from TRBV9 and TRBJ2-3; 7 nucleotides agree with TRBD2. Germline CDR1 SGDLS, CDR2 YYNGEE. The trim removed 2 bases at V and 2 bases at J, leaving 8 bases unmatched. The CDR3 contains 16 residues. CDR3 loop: CASSVRGSGPTDTQYF. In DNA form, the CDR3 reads TGTGCCAGCAGCGTTCGAGGTAGCGGGCCCACAGATACGCAGTATTTT.

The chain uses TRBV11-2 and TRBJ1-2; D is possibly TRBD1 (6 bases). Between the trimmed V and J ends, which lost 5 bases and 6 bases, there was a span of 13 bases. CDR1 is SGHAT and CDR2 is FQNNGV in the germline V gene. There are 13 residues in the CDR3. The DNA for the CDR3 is TGTGCCAGCAGCCACGGGGCAGGGGATGGCTACACCTTC. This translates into CASSHGAGDGYTF.

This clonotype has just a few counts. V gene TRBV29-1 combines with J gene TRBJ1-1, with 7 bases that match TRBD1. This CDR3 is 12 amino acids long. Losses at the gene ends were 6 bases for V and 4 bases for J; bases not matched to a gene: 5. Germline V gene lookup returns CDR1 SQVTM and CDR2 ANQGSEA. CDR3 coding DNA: TGCAGCGTCAAGGGGGCGTCCACTGAAGCTTTCTTT. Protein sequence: CSVKGASTEAFF.

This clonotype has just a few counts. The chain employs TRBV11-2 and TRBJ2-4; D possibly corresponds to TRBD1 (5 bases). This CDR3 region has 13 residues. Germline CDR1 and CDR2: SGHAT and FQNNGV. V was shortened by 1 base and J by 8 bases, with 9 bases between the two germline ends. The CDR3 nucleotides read TGTGCCAGCAGCTTAGTCAGGGCGGACATTCAGTACTTC. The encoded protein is CASSLVRADIQYF.

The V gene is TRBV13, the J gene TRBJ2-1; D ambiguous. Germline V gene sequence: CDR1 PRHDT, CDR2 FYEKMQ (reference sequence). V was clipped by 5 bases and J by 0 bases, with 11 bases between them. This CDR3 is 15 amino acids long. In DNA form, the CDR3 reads TGTGCCAGCAGCCGGACGGTGAGCTCCTACAATGAGCAGTTCTTC. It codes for CASSRTVSSYNEQFF.

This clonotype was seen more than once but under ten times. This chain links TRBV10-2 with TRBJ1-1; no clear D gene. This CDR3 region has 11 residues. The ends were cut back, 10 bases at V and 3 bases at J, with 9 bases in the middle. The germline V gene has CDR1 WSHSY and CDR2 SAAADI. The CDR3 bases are TGCGCCATATTCGCCGACACTGAAGCTTTCTTT. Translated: CAIFADTEAFF.

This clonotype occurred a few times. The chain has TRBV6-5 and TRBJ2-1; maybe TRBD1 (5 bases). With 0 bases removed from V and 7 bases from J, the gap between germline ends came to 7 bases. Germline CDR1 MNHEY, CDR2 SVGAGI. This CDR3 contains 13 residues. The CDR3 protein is CASSYSQGNEQFF. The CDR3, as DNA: TGTGCCAGCAGTTACTCTCAGGGAAATGAGCAGTTCTTC.

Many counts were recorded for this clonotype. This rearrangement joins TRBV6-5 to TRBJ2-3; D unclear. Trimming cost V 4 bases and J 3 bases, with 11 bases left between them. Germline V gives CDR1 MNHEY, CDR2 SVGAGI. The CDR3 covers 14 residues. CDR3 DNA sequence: TGTGCCAGCAGTTCCGGGTTTTGGACAGATACGCAGTATTTT. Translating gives CASSSGFWTDTQYF.

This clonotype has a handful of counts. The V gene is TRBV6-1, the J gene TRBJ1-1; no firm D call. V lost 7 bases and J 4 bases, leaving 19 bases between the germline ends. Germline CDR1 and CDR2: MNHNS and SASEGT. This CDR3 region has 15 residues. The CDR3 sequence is CASIDAGLRGTEAFF. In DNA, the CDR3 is TGTGCCAGCATTGATGCCGGCCTCCGGGGCACTGAAGCTTTCTTT.

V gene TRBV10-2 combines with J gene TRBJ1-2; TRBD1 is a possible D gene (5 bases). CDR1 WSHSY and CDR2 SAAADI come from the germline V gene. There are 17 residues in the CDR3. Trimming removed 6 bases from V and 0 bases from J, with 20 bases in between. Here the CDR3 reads CASRATLGQQANYGYTF. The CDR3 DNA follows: TGCGCCAGCAGGGCAACCTTGGGGCAGCAAGCTAACTATGGCTACACCTTC.